This TCR beta chain derives from a study of cytomegalovirus exposure and HLA in healthy donors. Germline-derived CDR1 and CDR2 are SGHNT and YYREEE (reference sequence). This CDR3 has 14 residues. V lost 4 bases to trimming and J lost 2 bases, with 13 bases between them. Use of 60 Vbeta and 13 Jbeta primers characterized the PCR. This table comes from immunoSEQ multiplex PCR, and its TCRdb copy is limited to in-frame clones, with some not included. The ten top clones account for 1.3% to 1.5%, within a sample of 65,000 to 85,000 clones. The chain couples TRBV5-4 to TRBJ2-7, with a weak D call TRBD1 (5 bases). Sequencing was carried out using PBMCs. The sequence was collected from an older woman in good health and CMV-seronegative. The CDR3 nucleotides are TGTGCCAGCAGCGAAGACAGCCTCGCCTACGAGCAGTACTTC. This sequence encodes CASSEDSLAYEQYF.